The T cell receptor beta chain under discussion was sequenced for a study of blood T cells in healthy people across ages. General study results and limits: Bulk PBMC profiling left naive and antigen-experienced comparisons inconclusive. In the absence of known donor CMV status, changes in expanded clonotypes were possibly confounded.

Alongside a J-beta primer mix, a sample-barcoded 5' primer served in a second PCR lasting about 7 to 12 cycles. Each cDNA molecule, via a template-switch adaptor with 12 random nucleotides, was tagged. TCRdb ran MiXCR on the 5' RACE reads and lists one entry per CDR3 protein. The data contain hundreds of thousands of distinct CDR3 sequences, roughly 50% of them singletons. This clonotype was observed a few times. As yet, its antigen is unknown. The ends were cut back, 3 bases at V and 0 bases at J, with 21 bases in the middle. The length of the CDR3 is 17 residues. The germline V gene encodes CDR1 DFQATT and CDR2 SNEGSKA (reference sequence). Per sample, no less than 6 micrograms of total RNA were extracted.

The sequencing sample was made of blood. J is TRBJ2-7 and V is TRBV20-1; tentative D call: TRBD1 (7 bases). The TCR sequence derives from a man aged 60-69 years in good health. CDR3 in DNA: TGCAGTGCTAGGGACCGGAAAGGGGGGACAGTCTCCTACGAGCAGTACTTC. Its translation is CSARDRKGGTVSYEQYF.